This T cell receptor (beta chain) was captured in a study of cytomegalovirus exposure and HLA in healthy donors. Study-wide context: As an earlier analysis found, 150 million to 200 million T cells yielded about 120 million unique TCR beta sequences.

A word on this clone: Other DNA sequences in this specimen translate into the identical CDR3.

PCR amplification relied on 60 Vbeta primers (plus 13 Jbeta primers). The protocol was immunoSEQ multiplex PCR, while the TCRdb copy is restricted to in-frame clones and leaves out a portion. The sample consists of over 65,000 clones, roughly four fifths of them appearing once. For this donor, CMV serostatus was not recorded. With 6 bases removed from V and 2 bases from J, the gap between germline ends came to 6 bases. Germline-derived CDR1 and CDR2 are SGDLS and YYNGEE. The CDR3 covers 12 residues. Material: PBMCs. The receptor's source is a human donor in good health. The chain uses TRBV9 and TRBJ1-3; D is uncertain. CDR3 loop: CASTGAGNTIYF. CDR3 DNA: TGTGCCAGCACCGGAGCTGGAAACACCATATATTTT.